A single sample is the source of the 23 T cell receptor beta chains below, sequenced in a study of metastatic and nonmetastatic thyroid tumors. Thyroid surgery took place with no prior treatment in any patient. TCRdb called clones again from the PCR reads with MiXCR. The sample records tens of thousands of clones, roughly 23% being singletons. The sequencing input was tumor tissue. Receptors were obtained from a female donor with papillary thyroid cancer or a benign thyroid nodule (not recorded which). Some clones in this sample may be carry-over from other donors' samples.

This clone was detected many times. This chain connects TRBV11-2 to TRBJ2-3; TRBD2 aligns across 15 bases. V was clipped by 5 bases and J by 5 bases; unmatched bases: 17. The germline CDR1 and CDR2 sequences are SGHAT and FQNNGV. This CDR3 region has 20 residues. The CDR3 sequence is CASSLRGLAGGNTPVDTQYF. The CDR3, as DNA: TGTGCCAGCAGCCTTAGAGGACTAGCGGGAGGGAACACTCCGGTAGATACGCAGTATTTT.

The V call is TRBV5-5, the J call TRBJ2-4, with D unresolved. The CDR3 consists of 15 residues. The V end lost 2 bases, the J end lost 0 bases, and 9 bases lay between the germline ends. Germline V gives CDR1 SGHKS, CDR2 YYEKEE (reference sequence). CDR3 DNA: TGTGCCAGCAGCTTTCTTGGGGTAGCCAAAAACATTCAGTACTTC. It translates to CASSFLGVAKNIQYF.

This clone was recorded once. V usage is TRBV4-1 and J usage is TRBJ2-7; TRBD1 aligns across 9 bases. J lost 4 bases, V lost 4 bases, and 2 bases had no gene match. Looked up from germline, CDR1 is MGHRA and CDR2 is YSYEKL. CDR3 length equals 13 residues. CDR3 region: CASSPDRGYEQYF. Written as DNA, the CDR3 is TGCGCCAGCAGCCCCGACAGGGGGTACGAGCAGTACTTC.

The chain couples TRBV5-1 to TRBJ1-2, with 8 bases lining up with TRBD1. The CDR3 loop spans 13 amino acids. The ends lost 5 bases at V and 8 bases at J; junction bases unmatched: 8. The germline gives CDR1 SGHRS, CDR2 YFSETQ. CDR3 region: CASRPKTGDGYTF. The CDR3 coding sequence is TGCGCCAGCAGACCCAAGACAGGGGACGGCTACACCTTC.

This clone is medium-sized by share. V is TRBV20-1 and J is TRBJ1-2; 7 bases align to TRBD1. With V trimmed by 0 bases and J by 0 bases, 10 bases remained unmatched. The CDR3 is 17 residues long. Germline CDR1 reads DFQATT; CDR2 reads SNEGSKA (reference sequence). This CDR3 reads CSARDPGPTGTNYGYTF. DNA for the CDR3: TGCAGTGCTAGAGATCCCGGTCCGACAGGGACTAACTATGGCTACACCTTC.

This clone was observed at least ten times. The chain couples TRBV20-1 to TRBJ1-5, with a tentative D call TRBD1 (5 bases). This CDR3 has 13 amino acids. V gave up 6 bases and J gave up 3 bases, with 12 bases separating them. Germline CDR1 and CDR2: DFQATT and SNEGSKA (reference sequence). The CDR3 loop reads CSAIGTANQPQHF. The CDR3, as DNA: TGCAGTGCCATAGGGACGGCCAATCAGCCCCAGCATTTT.

Comment on this clone: One end of the junction varies from germline; a read error may be responsible. Other DNA sequences in this sample translate to the same CDR3. The V and J genes are TRBV5-1 and TRBJ1-1, with a weak D call TRBD1 (6 bases). Germline-derived CDR1 and CDR2 are SGHRS and YFSETQ. This CDR3 contains 15 residues. CDR3 residues: CASSSVQGMNTEAFF. DNA for the CDR3: TGCGCCAGCAGCTCGGTACAGGGAATGAACACTGAAGCCTTCTTT.

This clone turned up a few times. The chain combines TRBV15 with TRBJ2-7; D might be TRBD1 (6 bases). This CDR3 region has 17 residues. Germline V gene lookup returns CDR1 LNHNV and CDR2 YYDKDF (reference sequence). V was cut by 3 bases and J by 6 bases, with 24 bases left in between. The CDR3 spells CATSSFPTAGVSVEQYF. The CDR3 DNA is TGTGCCACCAGCAGTTTCCCGACCGCAGGGGTCTCGGTCGAGCAGTACTTC.

This clone was picked up many times. The J gene is TRBJ2-1, the V gene TRBV30; 13 bases match TRBD2. CDR1 and CDR2 from the germline V gene are GTSNPN and SVGIG (reference sequence). The V segment lost 4 bases and the J segment 7 bases; nucleotides outside the gene matches: 4. CDR3 size: 14 residues. This CDR3 reads CAWTRTSGSNEQFF. The DNA of the CDR3 is TGTGCCTGGACCCGGACTAGCGGGAGTAATGAGCAGTTCTTC.

The rearrangement uses TRBV27 and TRBJ1-1; D gene ambiguous. CDR1 MNHEY and CDR2 SMNVEV come from the germline V gene (reference sequence). The germline V and J ends were trimmed by 10 bases and 5 bases, with 17 bases remaining between them. The CDR3 length is 13 residues. The CDR3 protein is CATFFVRGTEAFF. The CDR3 DNA is TGTGCCACCTTCTTTGTACGGGGTACTGAAGCTTTCTTT.

This clone was found many times. The rearrangement uses TRBV28 and TRBJ1-5; TRBD1 matches 9 bases. CDR3 length: 15 amino acids. The junction had 5 bases not matched to a gene; V was cut back by 5 bases and J by 3 bases. Germline V gene lookup returns CDR1 MDHEN and CDR2 SYDVKM. The chain's CDR3 is CASSLTGGVNQPQHF. The CDR3 DNA reads TGTGCCAGCAGTCTGACAGGGGGTGTCAATCAGCCCCAGCATTTT.

This clone is labeled medium-sized. The rearrangement uses TRBV2 and TRBJ2-7; D uncertain. Germline CDR1 and CDR2: SNHLY and FYNNEI. The CDR3 has 11 amino acids. V lost 5 bases and J 8 bases, leaving 10 bases between the germline ends. CDR3 residues: CASSLTNQQYF. The CDR3 DNA sequence: TGTGCCAGCAGTCTCACCAACCAGCAGTACTTC.

The chain carries TRBV11-2 and TRBJ2-7, with TRBD1 matching over 7 bases. Per germline, CDR1 SGHAT and CDR2 FQNNGV. With 1 base clipped from V and 6 bases from J, the junction kept 3 bases outside the gene matches. This CDR3 contains 13 residues. The CDR3 sequence is CASSLAGGSEQYF. The CDR3 region has the DNA TGTGCCAGCAGCTTAGCAGGGGGAAGCGAGCAGTACTTC.

The V gene is TRBV27, the J gene TRBJ2-3; 7 bases align to TRBD1. The CDR3 covers 15 residues. V was clipped by 7 bases and J by 3 bases; unmatched bases: 10. From germline, CDR1 is MNHEY and CDR2 SMNVEV (reference sequence). The chain's CDR3 is CASTPVQGRTDTQYF. CDR3 sequence (DNA): TGTGCCAGCACCCCGGTACAGGGGCGTACAGATACGCAGTATTTT.

This rearrangement joins TRBV20-1 to TRBJ2-2; TRBD2 agrees at 8 bases. Looked up from germline, CDR1 is DFQATT and CDR2 is SNEGSKA (reference sequence). The V gene end was trimmed by 2 bases and the J gene end by 6 bases; junction bases not matched to a gene: 8. This CDR3 region has 15 residues. CDR3 residues: CSARSWRGVAGELFF. The CDR3 DNA reads as TGCAGTGCTAGATCTTGGCGGGGGGTAGCCGGGGAGCTGTTTTTT.

Turning to this clone: At one of its ends the junction is not consistent with the germline gene, which may arise from a read error. This chain connects TRBV12-3 or TRBV12-4 to TRBJ2-7; perhaps TRBD2 as D (6 bases). The CDR3 covers 15 residues. CDR3 loop: CASSFGGLASYDQYF. In DNA, the CDR3 is TGTGCCAGCAGTTTTGGGGGGTTGGCCTCCTACGATCAGTACTTC.

This clone has a handful of counts. This chain links TRBV20-1 with TRBJ2-7; tentative D call: TRBD2 (5 bases). Germline V gene lookup returns CDR1 DFQATT and CDR2 SNEGSKA (reference sequence). The CDR3 spans 13 residues. V was shortened by 3 bases and J by 5 bases, with 14 bases between the two germline ends. CDR3 protein: CSASGPLGDEQYF. Written as DNA, the CDR3 is TGCAGTGCTAGTGGACCCCTGGGAGACGAGCAGTACTTC.

A word on this clone: One end of the junction varies from germline; a read error may be responsible. The chain carries TRBV20-1 and TRBJ2-5; 8 bases align to TRBD2. CDR1 and CDR2 from the germline V gene are DFQATT and SNEGSKA (reference sequence). This CDR3 comprises 14 residues. The CDR3 nucleotides read TGCAGTGATAGAAATCCGGGACTAGGCGAGACCCAGTACTTC. Translation: CSDRNPGLGETQYF.

This clone is medium-sized (0.01 to 0.1%) within its sample. The J gene is TRBJ1-1, the V gene TRBV7-9, with 7 bases fitting TRBD1. The CDR3 has 14 residues. The ends lost 5 bases at V and 7 bases at J; junction bases unmatched: 10. In germline, CDR1 is SEHNR, CDR2 FQNEAQ (reference sequence). Here the CDR3 reads CASSHTDRFNEAFF. CDR3 bases: TGTGCCAGCAGCCACACGGACAGGTTTAATGAAGCTTTCTTT.

This clone has ten or more counts. The V call is TRBV6-5, the J call TRBJ1-1; D remains unclear. Trimming left V 1 base short and J 4 bases short, with 10 bases between. The CDR3 is made up of 14 amino acids. Germline CDR1 MNHEY, CDR2 SVGAGI. CDR3 DNA: TGTGCCAGCAGTTACTTTCGGACCGGCACTGAAGCTTTCTTT. Protein: CASSYFRTGTEAFF.

This clone was counted only a few times. CDR3 region: CASSESGATDTQYF. As DNA, the CDR3 is TGCGCCAGCAGTGAGTCGGGAGCGACAGATACGCAGTATTTT. This chain connects TRBV10-1 to TRBJ2-3; weak D call: TRBD2 (5 bases). This CDR3 spans 14 amino acids. V was shortened by 0 bases and J by 3 bases, with 7 bases between the two germline ends. Germline assignment: CDR1 WNHNN and CDR2 SYGVQD (reference sequence).

V is TRBV2 and J is TRBJ1-4; 10 bases fit TRBD1. The CDR3 runs 15 residues. CDR1 SNHLY and CDR2 FYNNEI come from the germline V gene. V trimming: 6 bases; J trimming: 5 bases; junction bases outside the gene matches: 6. In DNA form, the CDR3 reads TGTGCCAGCAGCACGGACAGGGGGTGGAATGAAAAACTGTTTTTT. Encoded protein: CASSTDRGWNEKLFF.

The chain combines TRBV12-3 or TRBV12-4 with TRBJ2-5; D is unresolved. V was shortened by 2 bases and J by 5 bases, with 12 bases between the two germline ends. This CDR3 has 14 residues. The CDR3, as DNA: TGTGCCAGCAGTTTAACGTCCCCTGGGGAGACCCAGTACTTC. It yields the protein CASSLTSPGETQYF.